This is a list of T cell receptor beta chains from one sample in a study of blood T cell repertoires in COVID-19. TCRdb keeps only in-frame clones here, not all; method: immunoSEQ multiplex PCR. The profile shows around 60,000 clones, more than 75% of them singletons. What was sequenced was peripheral blood. These receptors originate from a man aged 60 to 75 with acute or convalescent COVID-19. Each CDR3 is given without its conserved first and last residue.

j_call,cdr3_length,v_call,cdr3_aa
TRBJ1-2,10,TRBV29-1,SVARGDYGYT
TRBJ1-4,11,TRBV19,ASRGENHEKLF
TRBJ2-2,15,TRBV13,ASSQYRQGGTTGELF
TRBJ1-2,11,TRBV30,AWETGVDYGYT
TRBJ1-2,12,TRBV5-1,ASREVDGGGGYT
TRBJ2-3,12,TRBV3-1/TRBV3-2,ASSRGQPEDTQY
TRBJ1-2,12,TRBV21-1,ASSKAQGNYGYT
TRBJ2-7,13,TRBV6-5,ASIPGQAIYYEQY
TRBJ2-5,13,TRBV4-2,ASSQGLGSGETQY
TRBJ2-2,15,TRBV11-2,ASSLDGGRGHSGELF
TRBJ2-1,17,TRBV7-8,ASNHRADDRGSVYNEQF
TRBJ1-1,13,TRBV5-1,ASSLALGLNTEAF
TRBJ1-3,14,TRBV5-4,ASQRDIPGSGNTIY
TRBJ1-3,11,TRBV6-5,ASRGGLGDTIY
TRBJ2-6,17,TRBV5-1,ASSLVRTGSFSGANVLT
TRBJ1-6,14,TRBV5-1,ASSLDEGARNSPLH
TRBJ2-1,14,TRBV15,ATSGGAGGRRSEQF
TRBJ2-1,14,TRBV5-1,ASSLRSGDLDNEQF
TRBJ1-2,13,TRBV28,ASNFLDRASYGYT
TRBJ2-7,12,TRBV19,ASSVQGLGHEQY
TRBJ2-1,11,TRBV5-1,ASSLVEDYEQF
TRBJ1-2,13,TRBV27,ASSPQAGLNYGYT
TRBJ2-7,14,TRBV27,ASSLRTGRFTYEQY
TRBJ1-4,13,TRBV5-6,ASSLRQGRDEKLF
TRBJ2-6,14,TRBV4-1,ASSQDHPRGANVLT
TRBJ1-6,11,TRBV5-4,ASSGRTAGPLH
TRBJ1-2,12,TRBV5-1,ASSPTGVTCGYT
TRBJ2-7,10,TRBV6-1,ASSEGGDEQY
TRBJ1-2,11,TRBV5-1,ASSLTGAEGYT
TRBJ1-5,15,TRBV2,ASSEAPGQVLNQPQH
TRBJ1-6,14,TRBV19,ASSAMGQMVRSPLH
TRBJ2-2,11,TRBV19,ASSGQGFGELF
TRBJ1-5,13,TRBV15,ATSLGQGGSRPQH
TRBJ1-1,11,TRBV5-8,ASQQRGGTEAF
TRBJ1-2,11,TRBV10-3,AISESDRGGYT
TRBJ2-7,12,TRBV5-1,ASSLGQAGYEQY
TRBJ2-1,13,TRBV4-2,ASSQDSGGNNEQF
TRBJ1-2,11,TRBV19,ASSTQGSYGYT
TRBJ1-2,12,TRBV7-3,ASSLIPRAVGYT
TRBJ2-7,12,TRBV27,ASSPQRSKYEQY
TRBJ2-7,10,TRBV11-2,ASSLDQNEQY
TRBJ2-1,12,TRBV30,AWRVGTSNPEQF
TRBJ1-1,12,TRBV5-6,ASSLAGWNTEAF
TRBJ1-1,11,TRBV11-2,ASSLALAGRAF
TRBJ1-2,10,TRBV29-1,SVGTGNYGYT
TRBJ1-1,11,TRBV6-5,ASRGGKDTEAF
TRBJ1-6,14,TRBV4-1,ASSQGSAVSNSPLH
TRBJ1-2,13,TRBV5-4,ASSLVGGVGYGYT
TRBJ1-1,12,TRBV19,ASSLLQGNTEAF
TRBJ2-5,11,TRBV5-1,ASSLGRGETQY